This T cell receptor beta chain derives from a study of blood T cells in healthy people across ages. A second PCR of 7 to 11 cycles used a sample-barcoded 5' primer and a J-beta primer mix. Via MiXCR, TCRdb re-called the 5' RACE reads, giving one row per CDR3 protein. Of more than 700,000 distinct CDR3 sequences detected, about 47% appear once; the ten largest clones hold around 18%. Germline V gene data show CDR1 as DFQATT and CDR2 as SNEGSKA (reference sequence). This CDR3 comprises 12 residues. A remark on this clonotype: A much larger clone differs from this one at a single base, so this may be a read error.

The authors isolated at least 7 million PBMCs per sample. The chain carries TRBV20-1 and TRBJ2-5; D is possibly TRBD2 (5 bases). Judging by the DNA end, TRBJ2-7 fits better; the J call may be wrong. The receptor comes from an older man in good health. The specimen was blood. The CDR3 sequence is CSANRPGNEQYF. CDR3 nucleotides: TGCAGTGCCAACCGCCCGGGAAACGAGCAGTACTTC.